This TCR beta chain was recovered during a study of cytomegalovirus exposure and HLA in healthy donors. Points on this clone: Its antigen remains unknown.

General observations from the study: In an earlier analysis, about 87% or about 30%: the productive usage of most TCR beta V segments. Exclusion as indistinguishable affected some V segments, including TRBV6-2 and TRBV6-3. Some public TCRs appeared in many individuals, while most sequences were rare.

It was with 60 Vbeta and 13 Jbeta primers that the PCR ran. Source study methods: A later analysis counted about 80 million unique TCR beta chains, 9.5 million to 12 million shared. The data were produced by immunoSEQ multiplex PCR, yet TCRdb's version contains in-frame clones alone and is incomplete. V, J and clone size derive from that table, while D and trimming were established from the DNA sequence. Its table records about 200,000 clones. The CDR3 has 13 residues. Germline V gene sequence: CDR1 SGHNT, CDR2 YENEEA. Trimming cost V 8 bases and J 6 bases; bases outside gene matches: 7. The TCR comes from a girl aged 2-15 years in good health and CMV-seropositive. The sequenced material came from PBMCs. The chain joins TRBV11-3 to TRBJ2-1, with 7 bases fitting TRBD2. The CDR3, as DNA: TGTGCCAGCGGGGGGACTACCCTCAATGAGCAGTTCTTC. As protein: CASGGTTLNEQFF.